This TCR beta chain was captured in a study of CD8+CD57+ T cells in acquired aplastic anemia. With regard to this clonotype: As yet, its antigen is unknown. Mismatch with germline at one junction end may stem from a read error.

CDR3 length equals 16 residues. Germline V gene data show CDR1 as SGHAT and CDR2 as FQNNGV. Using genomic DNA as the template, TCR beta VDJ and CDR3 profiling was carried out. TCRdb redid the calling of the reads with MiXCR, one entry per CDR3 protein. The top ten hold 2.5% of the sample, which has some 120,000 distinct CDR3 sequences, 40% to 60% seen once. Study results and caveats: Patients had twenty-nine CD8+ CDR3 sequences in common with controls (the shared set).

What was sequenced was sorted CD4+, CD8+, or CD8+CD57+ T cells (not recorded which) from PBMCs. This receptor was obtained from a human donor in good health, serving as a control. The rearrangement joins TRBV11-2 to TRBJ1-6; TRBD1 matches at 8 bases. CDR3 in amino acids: CASSLYSGQDNSPLRF. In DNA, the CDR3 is TGTGCCAGCAGCTTATATTCGGGACAGGATAATTCACCCCTCCGCTTT.